The T cell receptor (beta chain) under discussion was sequenced for a study of neurological immune-mediated disorders. Overall study results and limits: Phylogenetic grouping assigned the repertoires of 18 of 34 multiple sclerosis patients to a single related-CDR3 cluster, representing a possible signature. Healthy controls had more TCR clonal expansion than multiple sclerosis, which showed the least, whereas HTLV-1-associated myelopathy showed the most.

Synthesis of cDNA used 5'RACE (with 10-nucleotide random UMIs). The authors obtained over 160 million TCR-beta sequences from 15-18 subjects per sequencing run. One entry per CDR3 protein, called by TCRdb with MiXCR from the 5' RACE reads. The data show 50,000 to 70,000 distinct CDR3 sequences, roughly 4.8% seen once. This clonotype was observed at least ten times. The target antigen is unknown. The source of this sequence is a young man with multiple sclerosis. Source material: PBMCs.

The CDR3 DNA is TGTGCCAGCAGTGGGTCCCTTCAGGGTCTGATTCAAGAGACCCAGTACTTC. Translation gives CASSGSLQGLIQETQYF. The V and J genes are TRBV6-6 and TRBJ2-5; D perhaps matches TRBD1 (5 bases). The CDR3 loop spans 17 amino acids. Germline V gene data show CDR1 as MNHNY and CDR2 as SVGAGI (reference sequence). V shed 5 bases and J shed 2 bases, with 21 bases lying between them.